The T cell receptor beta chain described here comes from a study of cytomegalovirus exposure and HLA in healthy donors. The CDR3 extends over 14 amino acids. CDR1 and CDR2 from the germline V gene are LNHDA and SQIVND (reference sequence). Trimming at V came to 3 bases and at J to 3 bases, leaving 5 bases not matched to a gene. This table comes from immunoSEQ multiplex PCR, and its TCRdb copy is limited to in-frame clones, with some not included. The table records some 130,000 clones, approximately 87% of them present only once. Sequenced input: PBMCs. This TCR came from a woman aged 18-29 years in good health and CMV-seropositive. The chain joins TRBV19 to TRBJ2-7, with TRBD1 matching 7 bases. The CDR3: CASSMSAGGYEQYF. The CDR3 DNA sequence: TGTGCCAGTAGTATGAGTGCAGGGGGCTACGAGCAGTACTTC.